In this sample, the clone carrying this TCR beta chain turned up a few times. The antigen is unknown. CDR3 size: 15 residues. Germline-derived CDR1 and CDR2 are MNHEY and SVGAGI. V shed 0 bases and J shed 5 bases, with 13 bases lying between them. This sample was taken from a study of a mutant IDH1 vaccine in newly diagnosed glioma. The time point denotes: week 5, during vaccination. A 20-mer mutant IDH1 peptide at 300 ug was injected subcutaneously with topical imiquimod. Sequenced by immunoSEQ multiplex PCR; TCRdb stores in-frame clones only, minus some. This repertoire shows about 38,000 clones, around three quarters found once; its top ten account for around 5.2%.

The TCR originated in a man aged 40-49 years with glioma. Sample: PBMCs, taken from a glioma patient whose treatment included an IDH1 peptide vaccine. This sequence joins TRBV6-5 and TRBJ1-1, with a tentative D call TRBD1 (6 bases). The CDR3 DNA sequence: TGTGCCAGCAGTTACTCGGTAGGGGGGGCTACTGAAGCTTTCTTT. Its translation is CASSYSVGGATEAFF.